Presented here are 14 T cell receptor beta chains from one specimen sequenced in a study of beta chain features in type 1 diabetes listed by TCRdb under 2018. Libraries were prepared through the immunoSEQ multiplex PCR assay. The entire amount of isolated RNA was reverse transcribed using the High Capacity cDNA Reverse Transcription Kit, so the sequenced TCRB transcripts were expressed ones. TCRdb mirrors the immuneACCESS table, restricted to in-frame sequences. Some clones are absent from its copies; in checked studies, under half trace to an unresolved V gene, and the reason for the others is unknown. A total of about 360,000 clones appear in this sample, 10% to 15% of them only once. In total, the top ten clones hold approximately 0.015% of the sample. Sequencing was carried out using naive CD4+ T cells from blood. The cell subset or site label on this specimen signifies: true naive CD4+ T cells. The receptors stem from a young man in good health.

The CDR3 loop reads CASSSRDTDTQYF. CDR3 bases: TGTGCCAGCTCATCCCGCGACACAGATACGCAGTATTTT. V and J are TRBV18 and TRBJ2-3; D is unresolved. V dropped 5 bases and J dropped 2 bases, with 8 bases sitting between them. The CDR3 has 13 residues. Germline loops: CDR1 KGHSH, CDR2 LQKENI.

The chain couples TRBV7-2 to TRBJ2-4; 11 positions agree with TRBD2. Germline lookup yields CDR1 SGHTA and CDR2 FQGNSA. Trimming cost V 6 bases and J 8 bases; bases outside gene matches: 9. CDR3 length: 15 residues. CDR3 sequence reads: CASRQTSGRIDIQYF. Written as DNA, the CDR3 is TGTGCCAGCAGGCAAACTAGCGGGAGAATAGACATTCAGTACTTC. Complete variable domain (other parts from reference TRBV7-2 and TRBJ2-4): GAGVSQSPSNKVTEKGKDVELRCDPISGHTALYWYRQSLGQGLEFLIYFQGNSAPDKSGLPSDRFSAERTGGSVSTLTIQRTQQEDSAVYLCASRQTSGRIDIQYFGAGTRLSVL.

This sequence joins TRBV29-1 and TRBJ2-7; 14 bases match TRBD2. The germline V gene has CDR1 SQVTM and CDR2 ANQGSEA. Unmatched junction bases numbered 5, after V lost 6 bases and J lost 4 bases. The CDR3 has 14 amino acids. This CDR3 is CSVGTSGRAYEQYF. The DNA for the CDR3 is TGCAGCGTAGGGACTAGCGGGAGAGCGTACGAGCAGTACTTC.

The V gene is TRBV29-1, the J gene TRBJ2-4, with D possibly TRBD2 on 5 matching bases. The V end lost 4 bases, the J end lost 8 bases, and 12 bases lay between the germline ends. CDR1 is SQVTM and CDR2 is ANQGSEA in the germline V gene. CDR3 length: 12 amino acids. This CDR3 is CSVAVAFDIQYF. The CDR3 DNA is TGCAGCGTTGCAGTAGCGTTCGACATTCAGTACTTC. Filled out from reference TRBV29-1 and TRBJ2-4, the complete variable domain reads SAVISQKPSRDICQRGTSLTIQCQVDSQVTMMFWYRQQPGQSLTLIATANQGSEATYESGFVIDKFPISRPNLTFSTLTVSNMSPEDSSIYLCSVAVAFDIQYFGAGTRLSVL.

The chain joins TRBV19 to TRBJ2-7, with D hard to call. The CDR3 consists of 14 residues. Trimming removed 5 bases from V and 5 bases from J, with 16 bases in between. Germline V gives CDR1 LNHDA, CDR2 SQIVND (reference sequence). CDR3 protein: CASSLVWSVDEQYF. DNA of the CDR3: TGTGCCAGTAGTCTGGTGTGGAGTGTGGACGAGCAGTACTTC.

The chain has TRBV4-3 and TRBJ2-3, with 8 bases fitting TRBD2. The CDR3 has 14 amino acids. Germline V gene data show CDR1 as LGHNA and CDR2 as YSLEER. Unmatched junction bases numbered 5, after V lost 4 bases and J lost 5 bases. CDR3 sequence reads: CASSLGLGGDTQYF. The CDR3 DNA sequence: TGCGCCAGCAGCCTGGGACTAGGCGGAGATACGCAGTATTTT.

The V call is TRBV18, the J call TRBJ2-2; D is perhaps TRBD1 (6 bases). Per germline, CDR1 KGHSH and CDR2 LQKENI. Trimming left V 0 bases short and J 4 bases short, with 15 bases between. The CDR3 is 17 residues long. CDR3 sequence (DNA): TGTGCCAGCTCACCACCAGCCAGACAGGTCTTCACCGGGGAGCTGTTTTTT. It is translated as CASSPPARQVFTGELFF.

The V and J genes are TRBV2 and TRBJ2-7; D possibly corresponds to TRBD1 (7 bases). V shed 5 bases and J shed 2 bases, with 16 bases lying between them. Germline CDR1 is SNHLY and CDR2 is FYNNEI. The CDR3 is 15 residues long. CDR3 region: CASSHSGGGPYEQYF. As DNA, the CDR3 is TGTGCCAGCAGTCATAGCGGAGGGGGCCCCTACGAGCAGTACTTC.

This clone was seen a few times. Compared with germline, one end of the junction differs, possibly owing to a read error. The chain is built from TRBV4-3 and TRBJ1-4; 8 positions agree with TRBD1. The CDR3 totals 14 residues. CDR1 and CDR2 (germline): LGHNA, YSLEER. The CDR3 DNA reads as TGCGCCAGCTGCCAGGACAGGGCGAATGAAAAACTGTTTTTT. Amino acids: CASCQDRANEKLFF.

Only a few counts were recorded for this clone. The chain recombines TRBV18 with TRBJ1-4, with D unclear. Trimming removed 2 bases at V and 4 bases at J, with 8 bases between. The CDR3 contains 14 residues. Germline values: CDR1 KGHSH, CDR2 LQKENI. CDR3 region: CASSPSDVNEKLFF. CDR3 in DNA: TGTGCCAGCTCACCATCAGATGTTAATGAAAAACTGTTTTTT.

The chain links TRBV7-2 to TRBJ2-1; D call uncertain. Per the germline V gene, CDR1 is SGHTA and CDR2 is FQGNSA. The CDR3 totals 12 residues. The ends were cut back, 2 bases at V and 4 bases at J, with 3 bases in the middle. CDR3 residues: CASSLQYNEQFF. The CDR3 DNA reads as TGTGCCAGCAGCTTACAGTACAATGAGCAGTTCTTC.

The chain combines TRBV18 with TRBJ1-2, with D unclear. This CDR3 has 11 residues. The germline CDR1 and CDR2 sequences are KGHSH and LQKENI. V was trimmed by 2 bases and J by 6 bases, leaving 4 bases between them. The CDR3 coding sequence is TGTGCCAGCTCACCAATAGATGGCTACACCTTC. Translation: CASSPIDGYTF.

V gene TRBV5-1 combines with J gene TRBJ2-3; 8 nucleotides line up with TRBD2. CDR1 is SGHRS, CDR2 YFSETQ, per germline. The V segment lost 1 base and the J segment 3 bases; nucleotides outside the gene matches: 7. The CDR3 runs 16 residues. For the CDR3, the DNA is TGCGCCAGCAGCTTGTTAGGGAGCGGGAGAACAGATACGCAGTATTTT. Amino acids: CASSLLGSGRTDTQYF. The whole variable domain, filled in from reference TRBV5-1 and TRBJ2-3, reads KAGVTQTPRYLIKTRGQQVTLSCSPISGHRSVSWYQQTPGQGLQFLFEYFSETQRNKGNFPGRFSGRQFSNSRSEMNVSTLELGDSALYLCASSLLGSGRTDTQYFGPGTRLTVL.

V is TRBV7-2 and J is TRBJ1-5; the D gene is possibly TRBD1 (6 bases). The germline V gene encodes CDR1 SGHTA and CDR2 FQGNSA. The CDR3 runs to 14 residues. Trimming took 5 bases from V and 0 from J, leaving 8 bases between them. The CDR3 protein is CASSGQNSNQPQHF. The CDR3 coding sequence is TGTGCCAGCAGCGGACAGAATAGCAATCAGCCCCAGCATTTT.